This record looks at one TCR beta chain sequence and its context. CDR1 SGHDT and CDR2 YYEEEE come from the germline V gene. This CDR3 has 16 amino acids. V was shortened by 4 bases and J by 4 bases, with 18 bases between the two germline ends. PCR was performed using 60 Vbeta and 13 Jbeta primers. Only in-frame clones appear in the TCRdb table, and some are missing; sequencing was by immunoSEQ multiplex PCR. The repertoire consists of roughly 90,000 clones, with about four fifths occurring once and the leading ten covering 3.4%. This record comes from a study of cytomegalovirus exposure and HLA in healthy donors.

The TCR was taken from a man aged 25 to 40 in good health and CMV-seropositive. This rearrangement joins TRBV5-6 to TRBJ2-1; a possible D gene is TRBD1 (7 bases). The specimen was PBMCs. CDR3 bases: TGTGCCAGCAGCCCCCCCGGAGGGGGCCTTTACAATGAGCAGTTCTTC. Translation gives CASSPPGGGLYNEQFF.